The source of this TCR beta chain is a study of T-cell memory formation after mild COVID-19. Study-level background: Clusters were largely donor specific. General study results and limits: Clones that shrank (day 15 to 85) were balanced CD4/CD8, whereas later expanders leaned CD4+.

TCRdb passed the 5' RACE reads through MiXCR, listing each CDR3 protein once. The data contain around 200,000 distinct CDR3 sequences, roughly 23% of them singletons. Note on this clonotype: The target antigen is unknown.

Trimming took 2 bases from V and 0 from J, leaving 11 bases between them. The length of the CDR3 is 16 residues. Source material: PBMCs or a T cell subset sorted from them (not recorded which). The source of this sequence is an adult woman who had mild COVID-19 (a few samples of this study predate the infection). Cell type and time point are not known. The chain joins TRBV12-3 or TRBV12-4 to TRBJ2-1; D might be TRBD1 (5 bases). Here the CDR3 reads CASSLYPQGSYNEQFF. In DNA, the CDR3 is TGTGCCAGCAGTTTATACCCCCAGGGCTCCTACAATGAGCAGTTCTTC.